This TCR beta chain derives from a study of read filtering for tumor transcriptome and immune sequencing. The length of the CDR3 is 13 residues. Germline lookup yields CDR1 SGHNT and CDR2 YENEEA. Concerning this clonotype itself: The junction and the germline gene differ at one end; a read error may be behind it.

The library was built from roughly 400 ng RNA with molecular barcoded adaptors for alpha/delta and beta/gamma chains. TCRdb redid the calling of the reads with MiXCR, one entry per CDR3 protein. The table lists tens of thousands of distinct CDR3 sequences, roughly 13% of them singletons. The sequencing input was a population of CD138-negative cells sorted from bone marrow. The receptor was derived from a donor at least 40 years old with multiple myeloma. The chain links TRBV11-3 to TRBJ1-1; D is possibly TRBD1 (5 bases). The CDR3 coding sequence is TGTGCCAGCAGCTCCCGACAGAACACTGGAGCTTTCTTT. It translates to CASSSRQNTGAFF.